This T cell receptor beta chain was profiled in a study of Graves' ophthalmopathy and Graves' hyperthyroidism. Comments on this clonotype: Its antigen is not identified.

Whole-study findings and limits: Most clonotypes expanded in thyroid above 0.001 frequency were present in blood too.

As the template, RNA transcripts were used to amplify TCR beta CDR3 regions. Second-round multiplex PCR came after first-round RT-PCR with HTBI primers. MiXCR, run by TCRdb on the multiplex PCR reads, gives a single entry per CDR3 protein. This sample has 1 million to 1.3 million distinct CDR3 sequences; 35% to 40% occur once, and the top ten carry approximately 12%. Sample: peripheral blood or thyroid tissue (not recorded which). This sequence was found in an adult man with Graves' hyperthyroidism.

The CDR3 region has the DNA TGTGCCATCAGTGAGTCTGTCCGGACTAGCGGGAGAAATGAGCAGTTCTTC. Encoded protein: CAISESVRTSGRNEQFF. The chain is built from TRBV10-3 and TRBJ2-7; TRBD2 aligns across 13 bases. The J call may be in error: the DNA end matches TRBJ2-1 better. The CDR3 sequence is 17 residues long. Germline V CDR1 and CDR2: ENHRY, SYGVKD.